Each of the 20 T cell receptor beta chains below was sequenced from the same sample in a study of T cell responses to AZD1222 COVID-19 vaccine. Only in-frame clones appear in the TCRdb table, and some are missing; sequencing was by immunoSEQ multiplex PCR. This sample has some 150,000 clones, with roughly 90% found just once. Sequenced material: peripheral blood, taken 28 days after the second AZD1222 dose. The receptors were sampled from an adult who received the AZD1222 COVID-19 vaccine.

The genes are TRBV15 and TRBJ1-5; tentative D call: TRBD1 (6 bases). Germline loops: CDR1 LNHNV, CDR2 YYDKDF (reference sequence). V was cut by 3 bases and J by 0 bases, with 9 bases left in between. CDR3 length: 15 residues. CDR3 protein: CATSSDRSSNQPQHF. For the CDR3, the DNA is TGTGCCACCAGCAGCGACAGGTCTAGCAATCAGCCCCAGCATTTT.

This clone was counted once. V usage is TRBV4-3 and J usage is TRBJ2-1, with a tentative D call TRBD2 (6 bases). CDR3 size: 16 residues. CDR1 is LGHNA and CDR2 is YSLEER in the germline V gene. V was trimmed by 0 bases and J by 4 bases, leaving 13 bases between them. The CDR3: CASSQEGTPPYNEQFF. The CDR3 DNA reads TGCGCCAGCAGCCAAGAGGGGACTCCCCCGTACAATGAGCAGTTCTTC.

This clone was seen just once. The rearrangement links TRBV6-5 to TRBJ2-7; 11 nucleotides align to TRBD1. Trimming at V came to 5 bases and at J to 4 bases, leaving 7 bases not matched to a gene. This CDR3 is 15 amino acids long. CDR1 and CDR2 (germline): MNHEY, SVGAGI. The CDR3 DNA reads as TGTGCCAGCAGTAGGACAGGGGGCATTACGTACGAGCAGTACTTC. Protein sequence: CASSRTGGITYEQYF.

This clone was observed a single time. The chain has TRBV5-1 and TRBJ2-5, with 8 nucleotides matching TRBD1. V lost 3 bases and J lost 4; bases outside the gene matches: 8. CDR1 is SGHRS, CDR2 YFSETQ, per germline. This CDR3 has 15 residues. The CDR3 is CASSSAGTGGETQYF. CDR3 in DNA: TGCGCCAGCAGCTCAGCCGGGACAGGCGGAGAGACCCAGTACTTC.

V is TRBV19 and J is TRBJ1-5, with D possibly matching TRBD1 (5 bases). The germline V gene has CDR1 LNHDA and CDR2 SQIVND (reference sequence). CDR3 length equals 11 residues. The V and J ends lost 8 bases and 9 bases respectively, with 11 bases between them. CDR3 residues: CASGTGVPQHF. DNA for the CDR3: TGTGCCAGTGGAACGGGGGTGCCCCAGCATTTT.

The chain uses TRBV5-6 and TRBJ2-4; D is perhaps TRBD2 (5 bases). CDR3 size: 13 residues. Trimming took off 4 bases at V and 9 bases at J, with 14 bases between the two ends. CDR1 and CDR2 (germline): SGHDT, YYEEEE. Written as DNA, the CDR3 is TGTGCCAGCAGCCCCCCTGGGAGTTCCATTCAGTACTTC. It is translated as CASSPPGSSIQYF.

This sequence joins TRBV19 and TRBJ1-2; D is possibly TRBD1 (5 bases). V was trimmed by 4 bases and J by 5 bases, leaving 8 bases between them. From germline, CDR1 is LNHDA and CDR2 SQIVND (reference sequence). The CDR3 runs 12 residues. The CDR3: CASSTGPYGYTF. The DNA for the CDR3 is TGTGCCAGTAGTACAGGGCCTTATGGCTACACCTTC.

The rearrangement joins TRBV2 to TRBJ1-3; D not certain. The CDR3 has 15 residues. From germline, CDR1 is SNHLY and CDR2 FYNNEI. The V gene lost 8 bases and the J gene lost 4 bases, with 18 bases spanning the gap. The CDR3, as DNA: TGTGCCAGCGCCAAGAGCTGGGAAGGAGGAAACACCATATATTTT. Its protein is CASAKSWEGGNTIYF.

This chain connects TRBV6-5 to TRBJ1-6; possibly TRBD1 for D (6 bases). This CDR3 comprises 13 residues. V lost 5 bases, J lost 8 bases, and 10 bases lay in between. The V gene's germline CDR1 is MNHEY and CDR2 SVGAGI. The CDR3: CASSRQVDSPLHF. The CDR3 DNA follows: TGTGCCAGCAGTCGACAGGTGGATTCACCCCTCCACTTT.

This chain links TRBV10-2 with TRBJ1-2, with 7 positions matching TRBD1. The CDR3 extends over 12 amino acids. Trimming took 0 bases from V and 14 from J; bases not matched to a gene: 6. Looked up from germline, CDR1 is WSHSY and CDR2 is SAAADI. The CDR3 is CASSESGRTGTF. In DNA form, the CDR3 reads TGCGCCAGCAGTGAGTCGGGGCGGACAGGAACCTTC.

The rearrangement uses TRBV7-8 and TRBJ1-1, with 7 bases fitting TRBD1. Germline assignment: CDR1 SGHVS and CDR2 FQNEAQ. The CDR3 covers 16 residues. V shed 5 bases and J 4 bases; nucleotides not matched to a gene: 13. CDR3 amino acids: CASSNPGQLIGTEAFF. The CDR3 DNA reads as TGTGCCAGCAGCAACCCGGGACAGCTCATCGGCACTGAAGCTTTCTTT.

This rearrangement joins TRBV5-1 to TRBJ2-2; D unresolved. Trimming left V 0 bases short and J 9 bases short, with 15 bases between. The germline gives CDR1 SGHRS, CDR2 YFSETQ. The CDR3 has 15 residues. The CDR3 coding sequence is TGCGCCAGCAGCTTGGTGCCAGGAGACCACCGGGAGCTGTTTTTT. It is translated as CASSLVPGDHRELFF.

The CDR3 DNA reads TGTGCCAGCGGGGACGGGGCAGCCAATCAGCCCCAGCATTTT. This codes for CASGDGAANQPQHF. The chain recombines TRBV6-5 with TRBJ1-5; the D gene is possibly TRBD1 (5 bases). CDR1 MNHEY and CDR2 SVGAGI come from the germline V gene. The CDR3 extends over 14 amino acids. V lost 8 bases and J lost 3, with 14 bases in between.

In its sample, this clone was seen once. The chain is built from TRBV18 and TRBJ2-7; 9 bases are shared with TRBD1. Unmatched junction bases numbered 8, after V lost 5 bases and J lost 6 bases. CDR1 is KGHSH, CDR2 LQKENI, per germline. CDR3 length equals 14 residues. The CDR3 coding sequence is TGTGCCAGCTCAACCCGGACAGGGGAGGGCGAGCAGTACTTC. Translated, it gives CASSTRTGEGEQYF.

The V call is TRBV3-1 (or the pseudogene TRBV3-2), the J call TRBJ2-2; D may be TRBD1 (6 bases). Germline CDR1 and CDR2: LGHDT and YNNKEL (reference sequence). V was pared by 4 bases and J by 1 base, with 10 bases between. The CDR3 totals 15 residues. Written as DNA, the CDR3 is TGTGCCAGCAGCCTAAAAGGGGGGAACACCGGGGAGCTGTTTTTT. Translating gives CASSLKGGNTGELFF.

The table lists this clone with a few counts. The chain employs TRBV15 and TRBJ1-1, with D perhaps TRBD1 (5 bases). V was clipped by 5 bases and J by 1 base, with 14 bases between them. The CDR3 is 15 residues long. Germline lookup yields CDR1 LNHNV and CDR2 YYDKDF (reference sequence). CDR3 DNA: TGTGCCACCAGCTTACGTGGGACGGGGAACACTGAAGCTTTCTTT. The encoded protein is CATSLRGTGNTEAFF.

The CDR3 DNA sequence: TGTGCCAGCTCTTCCGGGACAGGGTTCTCTGGAAACACCATATATTTT. Protein product: CASSSGTGFSGNTIYF. The gene calls are TRBV18 and TRBJ1-3; 9 bases match TRBD1. CDR3 length: 16 amino acids. From germline, CDR1 is KGHSH and CDR2 LQKENI. V was clipped by 6 bases and J by 0 bases; unmatched bases: 6.

CDR3 region: CASSQGGANEKLFF. The DNA for the CDR3 is TGTGCCAGCAGCCAAGGGGGAGCTAATGAAAAACTGTTTTTT. The J gene is TRBJ1-4, the V gene TRBV3-1 (or the pseudogene TRBV3-2); D uncertain. The CDR3 extends over 14 amino acids. Germline lookup yields CDR1 LGHDT and CDR2 YNNKEL (reference sequence). V lost 1 base, J lost 3 bases, and 6 bases lay in between.

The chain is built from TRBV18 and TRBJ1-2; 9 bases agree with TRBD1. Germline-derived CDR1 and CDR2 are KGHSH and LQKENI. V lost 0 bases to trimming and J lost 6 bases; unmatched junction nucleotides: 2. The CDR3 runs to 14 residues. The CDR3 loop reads CASSPPGTGNGYTF. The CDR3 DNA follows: TGTGCCAGCTCACCACCTGGGACAGGGAATGGCTACACCTTC.

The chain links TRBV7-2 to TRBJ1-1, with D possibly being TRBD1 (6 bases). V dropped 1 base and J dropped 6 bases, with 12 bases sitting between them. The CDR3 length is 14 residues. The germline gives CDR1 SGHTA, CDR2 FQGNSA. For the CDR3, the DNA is TGTGCCAGCAGCTTAGTGATAGGACAGCCTGAAGCTTTCTTT. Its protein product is CASSLVIGQPEAFF.